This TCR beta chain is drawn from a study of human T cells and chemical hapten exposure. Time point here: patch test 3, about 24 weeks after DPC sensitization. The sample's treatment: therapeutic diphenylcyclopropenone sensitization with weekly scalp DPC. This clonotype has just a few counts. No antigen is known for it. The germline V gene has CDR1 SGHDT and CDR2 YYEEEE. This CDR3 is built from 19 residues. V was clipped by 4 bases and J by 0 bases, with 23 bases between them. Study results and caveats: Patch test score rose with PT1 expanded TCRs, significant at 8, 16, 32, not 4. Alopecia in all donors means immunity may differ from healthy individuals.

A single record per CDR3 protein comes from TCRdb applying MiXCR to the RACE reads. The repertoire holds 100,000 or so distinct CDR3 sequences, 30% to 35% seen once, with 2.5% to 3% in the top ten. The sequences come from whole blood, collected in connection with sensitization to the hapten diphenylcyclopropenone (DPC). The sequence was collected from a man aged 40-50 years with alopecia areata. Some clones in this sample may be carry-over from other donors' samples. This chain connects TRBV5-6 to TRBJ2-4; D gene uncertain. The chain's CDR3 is CASSKVTGSSKLAKNIQYF. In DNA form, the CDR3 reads TGTGCCAGCAGCAAAGTGACCGGGTCCAGCAAACTAGCCAAAAACATTCAGTACTTC.